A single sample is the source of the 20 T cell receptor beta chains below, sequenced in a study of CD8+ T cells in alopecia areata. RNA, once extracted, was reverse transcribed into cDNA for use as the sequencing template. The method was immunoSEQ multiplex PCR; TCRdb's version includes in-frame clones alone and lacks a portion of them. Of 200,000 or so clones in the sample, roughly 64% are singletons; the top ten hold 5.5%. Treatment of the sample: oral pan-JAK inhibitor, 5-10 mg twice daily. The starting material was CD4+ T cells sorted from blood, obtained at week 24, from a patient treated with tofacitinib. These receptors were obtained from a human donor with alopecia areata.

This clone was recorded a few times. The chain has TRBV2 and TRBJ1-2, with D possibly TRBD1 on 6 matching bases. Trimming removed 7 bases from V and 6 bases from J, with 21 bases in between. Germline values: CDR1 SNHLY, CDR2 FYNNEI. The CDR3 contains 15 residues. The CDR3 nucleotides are TGTGCCAGCACAGGACTCAAAGGGGGTGCTGATGGCTACACCTTC. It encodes CASTGLKGGADGYTF.

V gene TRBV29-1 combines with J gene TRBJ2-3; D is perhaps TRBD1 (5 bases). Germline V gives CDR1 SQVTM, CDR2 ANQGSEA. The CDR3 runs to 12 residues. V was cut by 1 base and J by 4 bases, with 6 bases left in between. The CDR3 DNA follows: TGCAGCGTTGAAGTGGGGCCAGATACGCAGTATTTT. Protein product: CSVEVGPDTQYF.

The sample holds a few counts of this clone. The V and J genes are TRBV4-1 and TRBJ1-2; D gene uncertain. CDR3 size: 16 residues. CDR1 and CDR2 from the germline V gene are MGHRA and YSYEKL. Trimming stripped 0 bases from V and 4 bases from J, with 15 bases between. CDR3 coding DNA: TGCGCCAGCAGCCAAGATGCGGTGATGGGTGGCTATGGCTACACCTTC. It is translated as CASSQDAVMGGYGYTF.

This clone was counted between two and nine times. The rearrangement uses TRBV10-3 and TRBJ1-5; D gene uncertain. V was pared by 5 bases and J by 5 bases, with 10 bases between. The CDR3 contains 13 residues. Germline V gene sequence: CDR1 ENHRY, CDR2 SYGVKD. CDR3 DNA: TGTGCCATCAGTTCACCCGTTGATCAGCCCCAGCATTTT. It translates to CAISSPVDQPQHF.

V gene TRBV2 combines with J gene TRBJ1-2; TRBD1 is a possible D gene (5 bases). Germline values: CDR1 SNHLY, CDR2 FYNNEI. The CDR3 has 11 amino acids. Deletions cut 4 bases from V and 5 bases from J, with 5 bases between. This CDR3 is CASSAGYGYTF. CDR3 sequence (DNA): TGTGCCAGCAGTGCAGGGTATGGCTACACCTTC.

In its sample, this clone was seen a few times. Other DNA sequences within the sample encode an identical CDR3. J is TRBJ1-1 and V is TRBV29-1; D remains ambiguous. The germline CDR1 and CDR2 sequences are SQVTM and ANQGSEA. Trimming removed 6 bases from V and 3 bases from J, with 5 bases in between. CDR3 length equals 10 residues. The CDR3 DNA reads TGCAGCGTCGGTGACACTGAAGCTTTCTTT. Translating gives CSVGDTEAFF. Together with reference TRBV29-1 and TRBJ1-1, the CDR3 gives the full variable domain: SAVISQKPSRDICQRGTSLTIQCQVDSQVTMMFWYRQQPGQSLTLIATANQGSEATYESGFVIDKFPISRPNLTFSTLTVSNMSPEDSSIYLCSVGDTEAFFGQGTRLTVV.

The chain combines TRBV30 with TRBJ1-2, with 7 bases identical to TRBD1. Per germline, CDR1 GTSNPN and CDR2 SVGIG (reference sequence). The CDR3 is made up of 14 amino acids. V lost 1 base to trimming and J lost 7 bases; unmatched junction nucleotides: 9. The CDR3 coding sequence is TGTGCCTGGAGTGGACAGGGTAGTTCTCGTGGCTACACCTTC. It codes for CAWSGQGSSRGYTF. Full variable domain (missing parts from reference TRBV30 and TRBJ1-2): SQTIHQWPATLVQPVGSPLSLECTVEGTSNPNLYWYRQAAGRGLQLLFYSVGIGQISSEVPQNLSASRPQDRQFILSSKKLLLSDSGFYLCAWSGQGSSRGYTFGSGTRLTVV.

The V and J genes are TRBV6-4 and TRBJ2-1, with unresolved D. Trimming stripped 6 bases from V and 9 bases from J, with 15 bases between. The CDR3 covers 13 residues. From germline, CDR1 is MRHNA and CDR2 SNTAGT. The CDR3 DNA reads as TGTGCCAGCAGCGTAGTTTCCCTTAGTGAGCAGTTCTTC. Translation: CASSVVSLSEQFF.

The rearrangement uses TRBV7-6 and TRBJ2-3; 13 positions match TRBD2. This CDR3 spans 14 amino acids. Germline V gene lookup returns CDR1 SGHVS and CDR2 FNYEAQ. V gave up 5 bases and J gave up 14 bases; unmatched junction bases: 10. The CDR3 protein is CASSPPGLAGSVYF. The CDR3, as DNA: TGTGCCAGCAGCCCACCGGGACTAGCGGGAAGTGTGTATTTT.

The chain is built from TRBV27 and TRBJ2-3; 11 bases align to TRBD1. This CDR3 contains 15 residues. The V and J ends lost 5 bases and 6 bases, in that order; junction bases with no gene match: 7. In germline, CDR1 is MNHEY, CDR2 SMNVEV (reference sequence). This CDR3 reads CASSVDRGLSDTQYF. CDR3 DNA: TGTGCCAGCAGTGTGGACAGGGGGCTGTCGGATACGCAGTATTTT.

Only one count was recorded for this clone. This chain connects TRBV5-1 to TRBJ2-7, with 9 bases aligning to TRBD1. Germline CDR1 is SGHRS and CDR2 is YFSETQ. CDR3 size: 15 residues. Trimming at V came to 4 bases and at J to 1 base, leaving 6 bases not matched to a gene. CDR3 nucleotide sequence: TGCGCCAGCAGCCGACTTGACAGGGGGTCCTACGAGCAGTACTTC. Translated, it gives CASSRLDRGSYEQYF. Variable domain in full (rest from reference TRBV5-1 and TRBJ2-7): KAGVTQTPRYLIKTRGQQVTLSCSPISGHRSVSWYQQTPGQGLQFLFEYFSETQRNKGNFPGRFSGRQFSNSRSEMNVSTLELGDSALYLCASSRLDRGSYEQYFGPGTRLTVT.

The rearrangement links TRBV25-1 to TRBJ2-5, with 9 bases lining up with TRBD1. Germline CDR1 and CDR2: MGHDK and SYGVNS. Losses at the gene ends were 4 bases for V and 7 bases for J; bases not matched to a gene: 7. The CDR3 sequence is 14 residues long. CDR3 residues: CASSGGQGGVTQYF. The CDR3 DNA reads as TGTGCCAGCAGTGGGGGACAGGGTGGTGTGACCCAGTACTTC.

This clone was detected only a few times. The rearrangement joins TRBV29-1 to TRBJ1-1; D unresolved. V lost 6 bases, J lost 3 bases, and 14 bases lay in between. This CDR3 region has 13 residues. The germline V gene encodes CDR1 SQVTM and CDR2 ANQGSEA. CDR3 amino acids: CSVQERADTEAFF. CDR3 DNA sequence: TGCAGCGTCCAAGAGAGGGCGGACACTGAAGCTTTCTTT.

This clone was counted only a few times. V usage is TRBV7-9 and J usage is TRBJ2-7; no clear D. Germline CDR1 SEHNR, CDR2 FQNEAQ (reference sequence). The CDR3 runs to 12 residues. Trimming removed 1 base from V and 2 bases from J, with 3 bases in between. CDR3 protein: CASSLDPYEQYF. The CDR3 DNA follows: TGTGCCAGCAGCTTAGACCCCTACGAGCAGTACTTC.

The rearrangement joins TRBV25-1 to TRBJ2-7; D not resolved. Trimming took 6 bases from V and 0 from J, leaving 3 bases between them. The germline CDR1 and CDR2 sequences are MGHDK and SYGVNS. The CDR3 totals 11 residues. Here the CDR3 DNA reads TGTGCCAGCAGGGCCTCCTACGAGCAGTACTTC. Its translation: CASRASYEQYF.

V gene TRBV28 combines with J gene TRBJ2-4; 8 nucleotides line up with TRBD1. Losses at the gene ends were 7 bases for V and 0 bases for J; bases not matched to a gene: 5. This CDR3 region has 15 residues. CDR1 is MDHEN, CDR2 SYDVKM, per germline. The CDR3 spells CASTSRGQAKNIQYF. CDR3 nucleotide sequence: TGTGCCAGCACCAGCAGGGGGCAAGCCAAAAACATTCAGTACTTC.

In DNA, the CDR3 is TGTGCCAGCAGCTTCAGGGGCCGATGGGAGACCCAGTACTTC. Translating gives CASSFRGRWETQYF. The chain recombines TRBV7-2 with TRBJ2-5; D may be TRBD1 (6 bases). This CDR3 spans 14 amino acids. The V and J ends lost 3 bases and 5 bases respectively, with 13 bases between them. Per germline, CDR1 SGHTA and CDR2 FQGNSA.

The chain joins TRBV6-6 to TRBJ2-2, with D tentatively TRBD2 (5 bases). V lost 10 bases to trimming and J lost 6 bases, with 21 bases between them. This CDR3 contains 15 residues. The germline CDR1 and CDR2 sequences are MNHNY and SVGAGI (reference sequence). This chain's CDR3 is CATCPGFRVSGELFF. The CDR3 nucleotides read TGTGCCACCTGCCCGGGGTTTCGTGTCTCCGGGGAGCTGTTTTTT.

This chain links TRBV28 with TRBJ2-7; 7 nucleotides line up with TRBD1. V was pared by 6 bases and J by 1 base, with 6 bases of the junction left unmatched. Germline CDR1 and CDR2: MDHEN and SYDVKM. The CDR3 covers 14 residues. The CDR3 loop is CASSPGTESYEQYF. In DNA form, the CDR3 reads TGTGCCAGCAGCCCCGGGACAGAGTCCTACGAGCAGTACTTC.

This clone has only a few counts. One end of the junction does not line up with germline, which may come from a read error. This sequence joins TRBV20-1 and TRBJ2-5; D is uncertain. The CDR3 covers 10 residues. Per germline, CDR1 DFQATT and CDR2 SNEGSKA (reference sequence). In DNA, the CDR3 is TGCAGTGCTAATTACGGGCCCCAGCACTTC. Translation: CSANYGPQHF.